Listed here are 8 T cell receptor beta chains from one sample, sequenced in a study of Ad26.COV2.S vaccination and SARS-CoV-2 variants (dated by TCRdb to 2020 to 2022). The library was produced with the immunoSEQ multiplex PCR assay. TCRdb retrieved this table from immuneACCESS and kept in-frame rearrangements only. Not all clones are present; in checked studies, unresolved V genes account for under half, and no reason is known for the remainder. For this sample the table gives 380,000 or so clones, of which 83% were detected only once. About 7.1% of the sample goes to the ten largest clones. The meaning of the sample's treatment or condition label: some 20 received Ad26.COV2.S at low or high dose, single or two shots; about 5 received placebo; per-sample allocation not given. For vaccine and placebo recipients, the sequenced repertoires came from samples collected on day 63 after the first injection.

The material sequenced was peripheral blood, taken in a trial of Ad26.COV2.S vaccine versus placebo. The receptor set was obtained from a person aged 18-65 years who received the Ad26.COV2.S COVID-19 vaccine or a placebo.

This chain joins TRBV19 and TRBJ2-2, with D possibly called TRBD1 or TRBD2 (6 bases each). There are 15 residues in the CDR3. The V and J ends lost 9 bases and 2 bases respectively, with 16 bases between them. Germline V gene sequence: CDR1 LNHDA, CDR2 SQIVND (reference sequence). The CDR3 region is CASRRRGDNTGELFF. In nucleotides, the CDR3 is TGTGCCAGCCGGAGAAGGGGGGATAACACCGGGGAGCTGTTTTTT.

The rearrangement links TRBV28 to TRBJ2-7; D tentatively fits TRBD1 or TRBD2 (5 bases each). Trimming left V 5 bases short and J 3 bases short, with 17 bases between. The CDR3 extends over 15 amino acids. Germline V gene data show CDR1 as MDHEN and CDR2 as SYDVKM. CDR3 sequence: CASSSTGTGYYEQYF. The CDR3, as DNA: TGTGCCAGCAGTAGTACCGGGACCGGGTACTACGAGCAGTACTTC. The full variable domain, rest sourced from reference TRBV28 and TRBJ2-7, is DVKVTQSSRYLVKRTGEKVFLECVQDMDHENMFWYRQDPGLGLRLIYFSYDVKMKEKGDIPEGYSVSREKKERFSLILESASTNQTSMYLCASSSTGTGYYEQYFGPGTRLTVT.

This sequence joins TRBV2 and TRBJ2-3; TRBD1 is a possible D gene (6 bases). This CDR3 comprises 14 residues. Trimming left V 4 bases short and J 0 bases short, with 8 bases between. CDR1 is SNHLY and CDR2 is FYNNEI in the germline V gene. The DNA of the CDR3 is TGTGCCAGCAGTGGGGACACTAGCACAGATACGCAGTATTTT. Amino acid sequence: CASSGDTSTDTQYF.

The count of this clone is one. This rearrangement joins TRBV3-1 (or the pseudogene TRBV3-2) to TRBJ2-1; weak D call: TRBD2 (5 bases). Germline CDR1 and CDR2: LGHDT and YNNKEL (reference sequence). Trimming left V 1 base short and J 13 bases short, with 14 bases between. The CDR3 extends over 13 amino acids. In DNA form, the CDR3 reads TGTGCCAGCAGCCAAGGAGCCTCGGAGGTCCAGTTCTTC. It encodes CASSQGASEVQFF.

CDR3 region: CASSLARAGIPPYF. The CDR3 DNA sequence: TGTGCCAGCAGCTTAGCGCGGGCGGGCATTCCCCCGTACTTC. The genes are TRBV7-9 and TRBJ2-5; D may be TRBD2 (5 bases). V gave up 0 bases and J gave up 13 bases, with 18 bases separating them. Germline-derived CDR1 and CDR2 are SEHNR and FQNEAQ (reference sequence). The CDR3 loop spans 14 amino acids.

This chain connects TRBV9 to TRBJ2-1; the D gene is possibly TRBD2 (5 bases). The V gene's germline CDR1 is SGDLS and CDR2 YYNGEE. Trimming left V 4 bases short and J 8 bases short, with 16 bases between. The CDR3 loop spans 14 amino acids. For the CDR3, the DNA is TGTGCCAGCAGCCTGCTCGGAGCCGGGGATGAGCAGTTCTTC. This gives the protein CASSLLGAGDEQFF.

The chain combines TRBV10-1 with TRBJ1-5; 10 bases map to TRBD1. The junction had 11 bases not matched to a gene; V was cut back by 6 bases and J by 12 bases. Looked up from germline, CDR1 is WNHNN and CDR2 is SYGVQD (reference sequence). This CDR3 spans 14 amino acids. Here the CDR3 reads CASSRQGAKVLQHF. The CDR3 nucleotides are TGCGCCAGCAGCCGACAGGGGGCTAAAGTGCTCCAGCATTTT.

This clone was seen only a few times. The V and J genes are TRBV21-1 and TRBJ2-1; whether TRBD2, the table's D call, matches the DNA was not checked. TRBV21-1 is an annotated pseudogene. The CDR3 spans 16 residues. CDR3 bases: TGTGCCAGCAGCAAATCGAAGCGACTAGCGATAGATGAGCAGTTCTTC. Its protein product is CASSKSKRLAIDEQFF.